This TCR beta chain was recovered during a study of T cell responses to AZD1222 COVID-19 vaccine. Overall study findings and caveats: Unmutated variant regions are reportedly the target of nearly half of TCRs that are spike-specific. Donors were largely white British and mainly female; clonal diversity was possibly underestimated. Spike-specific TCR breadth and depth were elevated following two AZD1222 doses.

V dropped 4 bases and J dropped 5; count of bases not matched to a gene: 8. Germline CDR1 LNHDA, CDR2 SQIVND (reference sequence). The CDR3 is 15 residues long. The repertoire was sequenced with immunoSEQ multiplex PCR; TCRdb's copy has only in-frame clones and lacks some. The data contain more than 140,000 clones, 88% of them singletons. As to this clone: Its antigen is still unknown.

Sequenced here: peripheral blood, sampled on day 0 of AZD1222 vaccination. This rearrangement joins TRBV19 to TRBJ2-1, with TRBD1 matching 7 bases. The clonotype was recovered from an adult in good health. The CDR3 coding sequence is TGTGCCAGTAGTAGACAGGGTCGTAAAGACAATGAGCAGTTCTTC. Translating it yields CASSRQGRKDNEQFF.